These T cell receptor beta chains were read from a single sample in a study of cytomegalovirus exposure and HLA in healthy donors. Assay used: immunoSEQ multiplex PCR; TCRdb lists only in-frame clones, some missing. The table has 200,000 or so clones, around 83% seen once. The specimen was PBMCs. These receptors were taken from a middle-aged woman in good health and CMV-seronegative. CDR3s include the opening cysteine and the closing phenylalanine or tryptophan. Fields, in order: CDR3 length, clone size, D gene, V gene, J gene, CDR3 protein, CDR3 DNA. D genes are given only for firm matches. For some rows the clone size is stated as once, few or many, or as a class when expanded; others skip it.

13	-	-	TRBV11-2	TRBJ2-3	CASSLQEGDTQYF	TGTGCCAGCAGCTTGCAGGAAGGAGATACGCAGTATTTT
14	-	-	TRBV25-1	TRBJ1-2	CASSEYGGSRGYTF	TGTGCCAGCAGTGAATATGGCGGGAGTCGGGGCTACACCTTC
13	-	-	TRBV19	TRBJ2-2	CASSTDWTGELFF	TGTGCCAGTAGTACCGACTGGACCGGGGAGCTGTTTTTT
13	-	-	TRBV7-9	TRBJ1-2	CASSPRVNYGYTF	TGTGCCAGCAGCCCCCGGGTGAACTATGGCTACACCTTC
14	-	-	TRBV29-1	TRBJ1-2	CSVSQGVGFYGYTF	TGCAGCGTCTCCCAGGGCGTCGGTTTCTATGGCTACACCTTC
13	-	-	TRBV6-1	TRBJ2-7	CASSEGRVGEQYF	TGTGCCAGCAGTGAAGGCAGGGTCGGCGAGCAGTACTTC
15	few	-	TRBV28	TRBJ2-2	CASTPGLPNTGELFF	TGTGCCAGCACCCCGGGACTTCCGAACACCGGGGAGCTGTTTTTT
13	-	TRBD1	TRBV27	TRBJ2-7	CASSYRRGYEQYF	TGTGCCAGCAGTTACCGCAGGGGGTACGAGCAGTACTTC
12	few	-	TRBV30	TRBJ1-1	CAWTDSGTEAFF	TGTGCCTGGACTGACAGTGGCACTGAAGCTTTCTTT
16	-	TRBD2	TRBV4-1	TRBJ2-7	CASSPRDASGSYEQYF	TGCGCCAGCAGCCCCAGGGACGCTAGCGGCTCCTACGAGCAGTACTTC
11	-	-	TRBV20-1	TRBJ1-1	CSAPLNTEAFF	TGCAGTGCCCCTTTGAACACTGAAGCTTTCTTT
15	-	TRBD1	TRBV25-1	TRBJ1-1	CASSGVQGYWTEAFF	TGTGCCAGCAGTGGGGTACAGGGGTATTGGACTGAAGCTTTCTTT
15	-	-	TRBV7-2	TRBJ2-5	CASSLAPSNQETQYF	TGTGCCAGCAGCTTAGCGCCTAGCAATCAAGAGACCCAGTACTTC
13	-	-	TRBV28	TRBJ2-5	CASRGAGHETQYF	TGTGCCAGCAGGGGTGCGGGGCACGAGACCCAGTACTTC
14	-	-	TRBV19	TRBJ1-5	CASSTYLAGSPQHF	TGTGCCAGTAGTACCTATCTGGCGGGGTCGCCCCAGCATTTT
15	-	-	TRBV18	TRBJ2-2	CASSLARANTGELFF	TGTGCCAGCTCGCTGGCGAGGGCGAACACCGGGGAGCTGTTTTTT
15	-	-	TRBV7-2	TRBJ2-1	CASSLGGADYNEQFF	TGTGCCAGCAGCTTAGGCGGGGCTGACTACAATGAGCAGTTCTTC
15	-	TRBD2	TRBV5-1	TRBJ2-7	CASSTLAGERYEQYF	TGCGCCAGCAGCACCCTAGCGGGAGAGCGGTACGAGCAGTACTTC
16	-	-	TRBV11-2	TRBJ1-5	CASSLGSAQGNQPQHF	TGTGCCAGCAGCTTAGGGTCAGCCCAGGGCAATCAGCCCCAGCATTTT
13	-	-	TRBV6-5	TRBJ1-1	CASRNRMNTEAFF	TGTGCCAGCAGAAACAGAATGAACACTGAAGCTTTCTTT
16	-	-	TRBV5-1	TRBJ1-2	CASSLDPGPTNYGYTF	TGCGCCAGCAGCTTGGACCCTGGTCCTACTAACTATGGCTACACTTTC
15	-	-	TRBV5-8	TRBJ2-5	CASSSTWTEEETQYF	TGTGCCAGCAGCTCTACTTGGACGGAGGAAGAGACCCAGTACTTC
15	-	-	TRBV5-5	TRBJ2-7	CASSILPASSYEQYF	TGTGCCAGCAGCATCCTCCCAGCTAGCTCCTACGAGCAGTACTTC
17	-	-	TRBV2	TRBJ1-3	CASRFFMGANSGNTIYF	TGTGCCAGCAGGTTTTTCATGGGCGCTAACTCTGGAAACACCATATATTTT
14	-	-	TRBV6-1	TRBJ2-7	CASTPGGRGPEQYF	TGTGCCAGCACCCCGGGCGGGCGAGGGCCCGAGCAGTACTTC
17	-	-	TRBV19	TRBJ1-5	CASTPLGGVGSNQPQHF	TGTGCCAGTACCCCTTTGGGGGGGGTGGGTAGCAATCAGCCCCAGCATTTT